The entry below gives a single T cell receptor (beta chain) sequence along with its context. Other nucleotide sequences from this sample produce the same CDR3. These data originate in a study of long-term antiretroviral therapy in people with HIV. Researchers report immunoSEQ v3.0 was run at survey level. Only in-frame clones appear in the TCRdb table, and some are missing; sequencing was by immunoSEQ multiplex PCR. The sample lists under 50,000 clones, about 95% seen once, with roughly 2.2% in the top ten. CDR3 length: 15 residues. Trimming cost V 5 bases and J 4 bases, with 15 bases left between them. The germline V gene encodes CDR1 SGHAT and CDR2 FQNNGV.

Sequencing was performed on unsorted PBMCs, taken about 9 years after starting antiretroviral therapy. This TCR derives from a man aged 25 to 40 with HIV. The rearrangement uses TRBV11-2 and TRBJ1-3; the D gene is possibly TRBD1 (5 bases). Here the CDR3 DNA reads TGTGCCAGCAGCCTTGAGGGGCAACTCGGAAACACCATATATTTT. Residues: CASSLEGQLGNTIYF.